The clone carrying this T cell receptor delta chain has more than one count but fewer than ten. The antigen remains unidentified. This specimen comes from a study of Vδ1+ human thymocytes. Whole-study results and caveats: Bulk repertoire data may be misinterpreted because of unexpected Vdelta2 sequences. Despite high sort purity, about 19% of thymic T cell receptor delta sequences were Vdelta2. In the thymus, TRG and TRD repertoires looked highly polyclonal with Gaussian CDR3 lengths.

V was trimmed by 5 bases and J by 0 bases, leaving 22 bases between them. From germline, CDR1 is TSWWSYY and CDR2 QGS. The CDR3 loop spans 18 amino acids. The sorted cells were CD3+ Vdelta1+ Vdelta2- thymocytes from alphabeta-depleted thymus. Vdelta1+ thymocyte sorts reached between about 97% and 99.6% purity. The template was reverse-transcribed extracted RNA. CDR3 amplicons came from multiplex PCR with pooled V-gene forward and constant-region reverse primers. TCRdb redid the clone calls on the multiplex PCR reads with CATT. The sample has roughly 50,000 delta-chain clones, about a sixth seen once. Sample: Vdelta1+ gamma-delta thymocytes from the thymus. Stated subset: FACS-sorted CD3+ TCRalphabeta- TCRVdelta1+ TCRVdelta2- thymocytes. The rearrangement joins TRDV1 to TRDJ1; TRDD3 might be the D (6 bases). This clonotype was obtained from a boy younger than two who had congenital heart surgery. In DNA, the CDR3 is TGTGCTCTTGGGAACGGACGTACTGGGCCCCCGTACACCGATAAACTCATCTTT. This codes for CALGNGRTGPPYTDKLIF.